What follows describes a single T cell receptor (beta chain). The data originate from a study of blood T cell repertoires in COVID-19. As for the study in general: From the United States, Italy and Spain came samples of acute and convalescent COVID-19. In each case, the material was cDNA or gDNA derived from T cells, B-cell-depleted T cells, or PBMCs.

Original processing methods: Amplification from reference gene primers served as the basis for estimated nucleated cell counts. Measured with immunoSEQ multiplex PCR; TCRdb has only the in-frame clones, and not every one. V and J calls and clone size are given by that table; D and trimming were obtained from the DNA. The table lists 200,000 or so clones, approximately 91% of them singletons, with less than 3% in the top ten. The material sequenced was peripheral blood. This receptor was identified in a woman aged 55-70 years with acute or convalescent COVID-19.

CDR3 coding DNA: TGTGCCAGCAGCCAGGGAGGACAGGGTCCTGGAAACACCATATATTTT. Protein sequence: CASSQGGQGPGNTIYF. The chain joins TRBV28 to TRBJ1-3, with 8 bases fitting TRBD1. The CDR3 has 16 amino acids. CDR1 and CDR2 from the germline V gene are MDHEN and SYDVKM. V was pared by 6 bases and J by 2 bases, with 9 bases of the junction left unmatched.